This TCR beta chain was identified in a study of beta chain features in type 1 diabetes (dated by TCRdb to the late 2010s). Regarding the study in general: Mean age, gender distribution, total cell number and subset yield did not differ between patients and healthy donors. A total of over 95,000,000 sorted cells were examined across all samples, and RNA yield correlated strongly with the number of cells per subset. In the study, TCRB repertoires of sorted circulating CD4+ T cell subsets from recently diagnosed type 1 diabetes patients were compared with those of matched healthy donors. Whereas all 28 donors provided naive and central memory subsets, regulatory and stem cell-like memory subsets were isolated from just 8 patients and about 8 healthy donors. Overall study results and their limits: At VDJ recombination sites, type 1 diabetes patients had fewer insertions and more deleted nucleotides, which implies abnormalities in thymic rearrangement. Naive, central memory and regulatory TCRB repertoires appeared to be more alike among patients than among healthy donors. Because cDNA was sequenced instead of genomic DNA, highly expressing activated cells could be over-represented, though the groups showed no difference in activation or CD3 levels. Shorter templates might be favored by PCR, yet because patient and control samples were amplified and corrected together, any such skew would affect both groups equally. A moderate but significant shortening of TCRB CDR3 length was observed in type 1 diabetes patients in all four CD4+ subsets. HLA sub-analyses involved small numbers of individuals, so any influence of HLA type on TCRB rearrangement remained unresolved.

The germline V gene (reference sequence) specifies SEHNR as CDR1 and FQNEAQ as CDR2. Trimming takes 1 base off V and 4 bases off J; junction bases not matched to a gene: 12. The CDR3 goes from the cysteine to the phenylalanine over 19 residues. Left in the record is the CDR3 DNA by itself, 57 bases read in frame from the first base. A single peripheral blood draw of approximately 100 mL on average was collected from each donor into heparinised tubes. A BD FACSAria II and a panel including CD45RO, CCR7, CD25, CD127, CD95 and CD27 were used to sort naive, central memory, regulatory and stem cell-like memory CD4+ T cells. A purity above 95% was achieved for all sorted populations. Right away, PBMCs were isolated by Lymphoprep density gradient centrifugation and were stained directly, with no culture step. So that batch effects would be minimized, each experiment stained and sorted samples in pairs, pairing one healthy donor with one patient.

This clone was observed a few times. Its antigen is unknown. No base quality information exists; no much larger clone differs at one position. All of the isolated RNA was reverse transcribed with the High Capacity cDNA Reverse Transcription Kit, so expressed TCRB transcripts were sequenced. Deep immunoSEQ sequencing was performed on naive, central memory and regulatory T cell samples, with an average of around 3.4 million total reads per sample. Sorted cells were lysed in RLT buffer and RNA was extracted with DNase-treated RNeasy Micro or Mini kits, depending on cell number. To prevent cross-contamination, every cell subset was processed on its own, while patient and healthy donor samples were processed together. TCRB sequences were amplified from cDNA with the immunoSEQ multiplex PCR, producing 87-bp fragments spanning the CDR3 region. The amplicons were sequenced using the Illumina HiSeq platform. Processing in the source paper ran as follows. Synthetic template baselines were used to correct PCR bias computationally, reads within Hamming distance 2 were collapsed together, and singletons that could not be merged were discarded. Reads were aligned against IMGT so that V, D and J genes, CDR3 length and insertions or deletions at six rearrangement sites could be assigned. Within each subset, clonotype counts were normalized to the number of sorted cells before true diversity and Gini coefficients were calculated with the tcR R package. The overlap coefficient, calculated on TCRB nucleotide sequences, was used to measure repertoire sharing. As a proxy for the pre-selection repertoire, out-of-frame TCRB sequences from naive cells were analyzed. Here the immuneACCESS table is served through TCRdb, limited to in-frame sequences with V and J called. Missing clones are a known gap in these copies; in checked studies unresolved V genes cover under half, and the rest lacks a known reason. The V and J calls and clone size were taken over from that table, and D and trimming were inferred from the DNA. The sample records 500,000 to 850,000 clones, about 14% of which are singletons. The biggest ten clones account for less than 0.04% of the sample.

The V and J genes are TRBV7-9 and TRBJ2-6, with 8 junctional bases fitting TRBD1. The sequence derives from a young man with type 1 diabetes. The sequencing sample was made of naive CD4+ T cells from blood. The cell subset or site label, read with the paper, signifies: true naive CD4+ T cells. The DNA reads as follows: TGTGCCAGCAGCTTAGGGCGACAGGGGATTCCGACGGGGGCCAACGTCCTGACTTTC. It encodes CASSLGRQGIPTGANVLTF.